A selection of T cell receptor beta chains follows, all from one sample in a study of blood T cell repertoires in COVID-19. Libraries were prepared by immunoSEQ multiplex PCR; TCRdb keeps only in-frame clonotypes and omits some of them. Found here are fewer than 300,000 clones, about 89% of them singletons; the top ten hold roughly 9.8%. Sequencing used peripheral blood. The receptor set was obtained from a man aged 40-49 years who had recovered from COVID-19. CDR3s leave out the opening cysteine and the closing phenylalanine or tryptophan. A clone size is listed for some rows: how often the clone was seen (once, few, many), or a class if it is expanded.

few TRBJ1-1 TRBV7-9 ASSDHRGLNTEAF
NA TRBJ1-2 TRBV18 ASSPSAGSSYGYT
NA TRBJ2-7 TRBV7-9 ASTQRGSSYEQY
few TRBJ2-5 TRBV6-2/TRBV6-3 ASSNYGTAQETQY
NA TRBJ2-3 TRBV6-5 ASSYLGQLRGDTQY
NA TRBJ2-7 TRBV24-1 ATSDRGPSYEQY
NA TRBJ1-1 TRBV3-1/TRBV3-2 ASSRQGGTEAF
NA TRBJ2-5 TRBV27 ASSPRYRRQETQY
NA TRBJ2-3 TRBV5-4 ASSLAGGGVTDTQY
NA TRBJ2-3 TRBV7-9 ASSPYVANTQY
few TRBJ2-2 TRBV9 ASSVWETGELF
NA TRBJ2-2 TRBV6-4 ASSPFRSTGELF
NA TRBJ1-4 TRBV2 ASSESGTRNNEKLF
NA TRBJ2-7 TRBV13 ASSLRLAVDYEQY
NA TRBJ1-2 TRBV5-4 ASSSGTRTTTYGYT
few TRBJ1-1 TRBV9 ASSVGALGNTEAF
NA TRBJ2-1 TRBV6-2/TRBV6-3 ASSWTLERGGRGEQF
NA TRBJ2-1 TRBV5-1 ASSPGQGAYNEQF
NA TRBJ2-5 TRBV4-3 ASSQASGETQY
once TRBJ2-1 TRBV6-5 ASSYSWRGEQF
NA TRBJ2-7 TRBV5-6 ASSSQTGYEQY
NA TRBJ2-5 TRBV5-5 ASSRFGIQETQY
many TRBJ2-1 TRBV6-6 ASSYNLQSSYNEQF
NA TRBJ1-1 TRBV30 AWRTNRATEAF
NA TRBJ1-1 TRBV18 ASSSKQVPPTEAF
NA TRBJ2-7 TRBV29-1 SVDRGHEQY
NA TRBJ2-3 TRBV14 ASSPWRADTQY
NA TRBJ2-2 TRBV5-1 ASSLERGDTGELF
NA TRBJ2-1 TRBV9 ASSTEDRINEQF
NA TRBJ2-3 TRBV7-3 ASSLTGGSTIRTDTQY
NA TRBJ1-1 TRBV30 ASDRGDTEAF
NA TRBJ2-1 TRBV7-8 ASTLRRGSSSYNEQF
NA TRBJ2-7 TRBV9 ASSPGTGAYEQY
NA TRBJ2-1 TRBV5-6 ASSPKGRRQYNEQF
NA TRBJ1-1 TRBV5-6 ASSLVRGDTEAF
NA TRBJ2-7 TRBV5-4 ASSKYRPGAASGIYEQY
many TRBJ1-1 TRBV12-3/TRBV12-4 ASNRVRNTEAF
once TRBJ1-2 TRBV27 ASSPRQGNYGYT
NA TRBJ2-7 TRBV18 ASSPGASGTYEQY
NA TRBJ1-1 TRBV12-5 ASGTPLQGELNTEAF
once TRBJ1-5 TRBV2 ASNVGVGQPQH
NA TRBJ2-7 TRBV9 ASSEGGGEVREQY
once TRBJ1-2 TRBV6-5 ASSSSGRQNYGYT
NA TRBJ2-2 TRBV9 ASSVGDIYSANTGELF
NA TRBJ2-7 TRBV6-2/TRBV6-3 ASSLLRSYEQY
once TRBJ2-3 TRBV5-6 ASSLDQGQTTDTQY
NA TRBJ2-3 TRBV29-1 SVVRTGGTDTQY
NA TRBJ2-4 TRBV13 ASSFRKVSLVGGPGEAKNIQY
NA TRBJ2-1 TRBV29-1 SVPGTSSYNEQF
NA TRBJ1-3 TRBV11-2 ASSKTGAGNTIY
NA TRBJ2-1 TRBV5-1 ASSLQGNEQF
NA TRBJ2-3 TRBV5-8 ASSRGGQSYLDTQY
NA TRBJ2-7 TRBV27 ASSESGTTVYEQY
NA TRBJ1-2 TRBV11-2 ASSALRGNYGYT
NA TRBJ2-3 TRBV6-1 ASSDWLGGRTDTQY